The entry below gives a single T cell receptor (beta chain) sequence along with its context. This clonotype showed up just a few times. The antigen it recognizes is unknown. Qualities for individual bases were not recorded, and no much larger clone is one base off. CDR3 length: 12 amino acids, cysteine to phenylalanine. The read is trimmed to its CDR3 DNA, 36 bases read in frame from base 1. CDR1 SEHNR and CDR2 FQNEAQ were looked up in the germline V gene (reference sequence). V is clipped by 4 bases and J by 8 bases, and the sequence between their germline boundaries is 9 bases long. Library preparation employed 5' RACE. These reads were obtained on an Illumina HiSeq 2000. A universal primer binding site was added through template switching, and the final cDNA carried a unique molecular identifier so that TCR cDNA molecules could be counted accurately. Specific primers in the conserved constant-segment region were used to synthesize first-strand cDNA for the TCR alpha and beta chains. To control for contamination, each cDNA library was double barcoded with a SMART-Mk sample barcode plus Illumina barcodes. TruSeq adapter sequences, together with Illumina sample barcodes, were added in two successive PCR steps. The Illumina HiSeq platform was used with custom primers to sequence TCR alpha and beta cDNA libraries. Per the original workflow: Unique molecular identifiers were extracted from raw reads with MiGEC, and CDR3 positions were determined with MiXCR. For each individual, recombination models were inferred using an EM algorithm with the repgenHMM and IGoR tools. Shared clonotypes were analyzed with the tcR package in R, and sharing was normalized by the product of cloneset sizes. To study raw recombination without the effects of thymic and clonal selection, out-of-frame nonproductive sequences were analyzed. TCRdb reprocessing: public reads trimmed at Q25 with fastp, clones called with MiXCR, in-frame beta chains kept. Each record represents a unique CDR3 protein, reported with the most common genes and DNA among its rows. The V and J calls shown here were made by TCRdb, not taken from the authors' results. This sample is represented by 1.5 million or so distinct CDR3 sequences; 32% of them were singletons. Jointly, the top ten make up approximately 0.25% of the sample.

The data were taken from a study of identical twins (dated by TCRdb to 2016 to 2017). Study-wide context: TCR alpha and beta repertoires from monozygotic twins, unrelated adults of various ages and cord blood were deep-sequenced to test whether fetal clonotypes persist. Replicate twin experiments were performed at different times using different library preparation protocols to rule out contamination. The study at large found these results: Out-of-frame TCR alpha sharing in monozygotic twins was systematically underestimated by recombination models, whereas sharing between unrelated individuals was in agreement with the recombination models. A weaker excess of twin sharing was found in beta out-of-frame sequences because the signal-to-noise ratio was lowered by fewer shared sequences. Conclusions relied on cross-sectional statistical analysis, since the same donors could not be followed over many years. Compared with coincidental sharing between unrelated individuals, out-of-frame TCR alpha sequences shared between twins had an excess of sequences with low generation probability. Fewer insertions were carried by abundant cord blood beta clonotypes, a similar but weaker trend appeared in young adult naive repertoires, and no such trend appeared in memory repertoires. Zero-insertion analyses could be partly confounded by invariant T cells such as MAIT and iNKT, though diverse VJ usage argued against such confounding for most clonotypes.

Only healthy Caucasian donors were included. This clonotype originated in a newborn girl in good health. Sequencing was done on a sample of cord blood. The sequence is built from TRBV7-9 and TRBJ2-4; a tentative D match to TRBD2 spans 5 bases. The CDR3 amino acid sequence is: CASSSNGDIQYF. The bases read TGTGCCAGCAGCTCGAACGGGGACATTCAGTACTTC.